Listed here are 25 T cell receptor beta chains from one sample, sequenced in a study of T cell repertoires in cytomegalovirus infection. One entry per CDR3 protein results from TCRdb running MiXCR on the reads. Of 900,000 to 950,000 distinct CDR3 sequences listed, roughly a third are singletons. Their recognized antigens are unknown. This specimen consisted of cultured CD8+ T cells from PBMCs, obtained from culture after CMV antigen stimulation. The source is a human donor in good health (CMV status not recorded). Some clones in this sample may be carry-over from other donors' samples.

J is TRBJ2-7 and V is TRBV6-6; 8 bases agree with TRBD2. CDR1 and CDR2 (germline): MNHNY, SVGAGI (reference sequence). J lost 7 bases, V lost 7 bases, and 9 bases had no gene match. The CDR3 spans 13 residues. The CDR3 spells CASTPPGGGEQYF. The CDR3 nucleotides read TGTGCCAGCACACCACCCGGGGGGGGGGAGCAGTACTTC.

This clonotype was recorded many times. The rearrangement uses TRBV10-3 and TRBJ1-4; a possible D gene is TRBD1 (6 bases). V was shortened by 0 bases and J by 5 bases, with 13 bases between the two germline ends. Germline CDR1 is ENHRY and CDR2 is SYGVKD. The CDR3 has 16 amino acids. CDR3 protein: CAISESTGHPNEKLFF. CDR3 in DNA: TGTGCCATCAGTGAGTCGACGGGACATCCCAATGAAAAACTGTTTTTT.

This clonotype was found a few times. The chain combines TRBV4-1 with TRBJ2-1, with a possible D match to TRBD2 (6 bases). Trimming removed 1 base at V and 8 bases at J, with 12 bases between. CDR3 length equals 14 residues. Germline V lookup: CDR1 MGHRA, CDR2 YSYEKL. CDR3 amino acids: CASSQARGGDEQFF. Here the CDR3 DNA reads TGCGCCAGCAGCCAAGCCCGGGGCGGGGATGAGCAGTTCTTC.

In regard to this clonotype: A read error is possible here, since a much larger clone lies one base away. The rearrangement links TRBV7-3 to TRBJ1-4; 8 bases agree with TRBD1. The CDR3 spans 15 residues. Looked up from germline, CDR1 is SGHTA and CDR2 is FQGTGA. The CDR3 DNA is TGTGTCAGCAGCCTCGGACAGGGTTCCAATGAAAAACTGTTTTTT. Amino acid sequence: CVSSLGQGSNEKLFF.

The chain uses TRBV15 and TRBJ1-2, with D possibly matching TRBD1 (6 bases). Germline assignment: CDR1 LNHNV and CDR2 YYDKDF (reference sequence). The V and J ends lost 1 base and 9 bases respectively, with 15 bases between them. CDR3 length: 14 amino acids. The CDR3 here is CATSRAGQRTSYTF. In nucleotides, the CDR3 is TGTGCCACCAGCAGAGCAGGACAGAGGACGAGCTACACCTTC.

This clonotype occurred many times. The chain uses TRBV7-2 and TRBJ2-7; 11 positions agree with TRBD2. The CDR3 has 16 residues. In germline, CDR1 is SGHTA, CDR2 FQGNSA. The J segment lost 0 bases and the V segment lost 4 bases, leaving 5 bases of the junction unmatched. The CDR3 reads CASSSFLAGGSYEQYV. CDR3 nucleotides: TGTGCCAGCAGCTCCTTCCTAGCGGGGGGCTCCTACGAGCAGTACGTC.

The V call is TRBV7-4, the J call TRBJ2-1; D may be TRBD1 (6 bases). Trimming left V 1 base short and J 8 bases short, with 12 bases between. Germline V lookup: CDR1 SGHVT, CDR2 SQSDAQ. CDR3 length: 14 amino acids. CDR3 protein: CASSLDQQGYEQFF. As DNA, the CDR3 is TGTGCCAGCAGCTTAGATCAACAGGGTTATGAGCAGTTCTTC.

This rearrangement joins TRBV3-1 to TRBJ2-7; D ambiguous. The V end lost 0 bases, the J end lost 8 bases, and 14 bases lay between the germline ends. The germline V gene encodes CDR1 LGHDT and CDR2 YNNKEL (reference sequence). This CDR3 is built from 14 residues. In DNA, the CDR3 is TGTGCCAGCAGCCAAGAGGGGATCCCCCACAAGCAGTACTTC. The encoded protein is CASSQEGIPHKQYF.

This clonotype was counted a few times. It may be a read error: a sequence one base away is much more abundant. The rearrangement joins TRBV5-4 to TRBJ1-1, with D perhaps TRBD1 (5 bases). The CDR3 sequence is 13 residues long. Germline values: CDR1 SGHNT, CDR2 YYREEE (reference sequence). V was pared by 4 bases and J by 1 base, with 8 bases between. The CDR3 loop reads CASSMTENTEAFF. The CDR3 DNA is TGTGCCAGCAGCATGACAGAGAACACTGAAGCTTTCTTT.

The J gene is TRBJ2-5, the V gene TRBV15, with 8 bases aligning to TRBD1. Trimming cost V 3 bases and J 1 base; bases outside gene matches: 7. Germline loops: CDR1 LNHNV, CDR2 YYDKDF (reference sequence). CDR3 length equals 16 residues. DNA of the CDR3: TGTGCCACCAGCAGGGGCGTGCAGGGGGCCCAAGAGACCCAGTACTTC. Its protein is CATSRGVQGAQETQYF. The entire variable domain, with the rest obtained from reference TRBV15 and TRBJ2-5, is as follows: DAMVIQNPRYQVTQFGKPVTLSCSQTLNHNVMYWYQQKSSQAPKLLFHYYDKDFNNEADTPDNFQSRRPNTSFCFLDIRSPGLGDTAMYLCATSRGVQGAQETQYFGPGTRLLVL.

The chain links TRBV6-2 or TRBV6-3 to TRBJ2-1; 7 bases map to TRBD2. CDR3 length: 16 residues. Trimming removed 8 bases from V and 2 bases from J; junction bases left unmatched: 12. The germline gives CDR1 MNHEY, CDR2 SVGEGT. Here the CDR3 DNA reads TGTGCCAGCCTGCCCTGGGGGGGACGGCCCTACAATGAGCAGTTCTTC. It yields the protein CASLPWGGRPYNEQFF.

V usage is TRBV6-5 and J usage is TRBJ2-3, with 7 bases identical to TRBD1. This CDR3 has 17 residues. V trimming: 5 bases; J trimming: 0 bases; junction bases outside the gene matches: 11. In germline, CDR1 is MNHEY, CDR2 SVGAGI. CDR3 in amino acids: CASSGRFTGASTDTQYF. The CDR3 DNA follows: TGTGCCAGCAGTGGTCGCTTTACAGGGGCAAGCACAGATACGCAGTATTTT.

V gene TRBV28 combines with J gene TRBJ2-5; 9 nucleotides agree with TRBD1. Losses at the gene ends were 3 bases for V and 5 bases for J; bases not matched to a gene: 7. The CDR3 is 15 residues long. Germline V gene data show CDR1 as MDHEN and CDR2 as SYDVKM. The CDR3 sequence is CASSFGTGFGETQYF. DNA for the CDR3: TGTGCCAGCAGTTTCGGGACAGGGTTTGGGGAGACCCAGTACTTC.

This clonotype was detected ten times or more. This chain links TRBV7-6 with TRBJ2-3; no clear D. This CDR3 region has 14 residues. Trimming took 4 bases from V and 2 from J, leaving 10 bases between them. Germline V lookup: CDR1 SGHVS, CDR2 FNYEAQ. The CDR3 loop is CASSYSINTDTQYF. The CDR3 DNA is TGTGCCAGCAGCTACAGCATAAACACAGATACGCAGTATTTT.

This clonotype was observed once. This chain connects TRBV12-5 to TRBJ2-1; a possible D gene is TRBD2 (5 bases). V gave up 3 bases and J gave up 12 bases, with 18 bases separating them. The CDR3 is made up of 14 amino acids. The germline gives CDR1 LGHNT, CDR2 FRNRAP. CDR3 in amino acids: CASGFGPMEEMQFF. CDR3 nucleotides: TGTGCTAGTGGTTTTGGCCCCATGGAGGAGATGCAGTTCTTC. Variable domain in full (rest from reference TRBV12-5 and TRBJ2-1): DARVTQTPRHKVTEMGQEVTMRCQPILGHNTVFWYRQTMMQGLELLAYFRNRAPLDDSGMPKDRFSAEMPDATLATLKIQPSEPRDSAVYFCASGFGPMEEMQFFGPGTRLTVL.

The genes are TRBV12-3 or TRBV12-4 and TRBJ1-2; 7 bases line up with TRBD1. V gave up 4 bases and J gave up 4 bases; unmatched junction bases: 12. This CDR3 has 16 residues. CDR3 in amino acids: CASSSQDRTLGYGYTF. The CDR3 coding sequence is TGTGCCAGCAGTTCCCAGGACAGGACCCTTGGCTATGGCTACACCTTC.

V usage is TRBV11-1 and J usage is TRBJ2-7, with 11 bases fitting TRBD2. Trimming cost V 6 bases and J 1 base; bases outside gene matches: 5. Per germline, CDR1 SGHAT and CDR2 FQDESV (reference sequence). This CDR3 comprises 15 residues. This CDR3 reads CASSPGLAASYEQYV. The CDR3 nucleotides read TGTGCCAGCAGTCCGGGACTAGCGGCTTCCTACGAGCAGTACGTC.

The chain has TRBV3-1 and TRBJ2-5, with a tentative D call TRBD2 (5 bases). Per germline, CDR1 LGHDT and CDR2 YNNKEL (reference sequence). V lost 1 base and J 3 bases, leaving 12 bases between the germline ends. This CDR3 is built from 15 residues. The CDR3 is CASSQGGGGEETQYF. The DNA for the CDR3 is TGTGCCAGCAGCCAAGGGGGTGGAGGTGAAGAGACCCAGTACTTC.

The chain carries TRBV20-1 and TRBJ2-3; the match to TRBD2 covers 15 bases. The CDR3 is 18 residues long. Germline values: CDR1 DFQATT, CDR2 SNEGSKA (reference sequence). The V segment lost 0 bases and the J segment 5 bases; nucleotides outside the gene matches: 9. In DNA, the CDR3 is TGCAGTGCTAGAGATCTAGGGACTAGCGGGGGGTTTGGAGATACGCAGTATTTT. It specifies CSARDLGTSGGFGDTQYF.

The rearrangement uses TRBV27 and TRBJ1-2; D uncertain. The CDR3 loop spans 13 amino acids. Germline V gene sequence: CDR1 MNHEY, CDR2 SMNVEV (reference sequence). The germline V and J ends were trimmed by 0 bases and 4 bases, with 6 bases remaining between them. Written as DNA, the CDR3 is TGTGCCAGCAGTTTATCAGGGTTCTATGGCTACACCTTC. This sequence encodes CASSLSGFYGYTF.

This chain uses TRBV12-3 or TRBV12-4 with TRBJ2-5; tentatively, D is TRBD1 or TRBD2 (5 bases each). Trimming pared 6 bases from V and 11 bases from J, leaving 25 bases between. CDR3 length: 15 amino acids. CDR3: CASSPSSIGAGAQYF. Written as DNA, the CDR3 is TGTGCCAGCAGCCCCAGTTCGATCGGAGCCGGGGCTCAGTACTTC.

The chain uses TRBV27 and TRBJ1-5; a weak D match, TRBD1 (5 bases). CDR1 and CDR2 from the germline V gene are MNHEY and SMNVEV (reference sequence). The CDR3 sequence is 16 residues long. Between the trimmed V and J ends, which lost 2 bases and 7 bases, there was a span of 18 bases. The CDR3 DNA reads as TGTGCCAGCAGTTTAGCGGGGAGGGCTCGGGGGCAGCCCCAGCATTTT. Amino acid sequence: CASSLAGRARGQPQHF.

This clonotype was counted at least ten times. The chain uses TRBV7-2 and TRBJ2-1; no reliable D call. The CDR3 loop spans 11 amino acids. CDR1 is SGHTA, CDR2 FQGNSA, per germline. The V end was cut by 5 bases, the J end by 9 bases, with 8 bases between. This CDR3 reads CASSVFFEQFF. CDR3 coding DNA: TGTGCCAGCAGCGTATTTTTTGAGCAGTTCTTC.

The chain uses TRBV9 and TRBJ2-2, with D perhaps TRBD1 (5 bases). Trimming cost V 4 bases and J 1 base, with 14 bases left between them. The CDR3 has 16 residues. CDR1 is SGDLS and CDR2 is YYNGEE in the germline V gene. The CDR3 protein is CASSIPTDLNTGELFF. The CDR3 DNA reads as TGTGCCAGCAGCATTCCGACAGACCTGAACACCGGGGAGCTGTTTTTT.

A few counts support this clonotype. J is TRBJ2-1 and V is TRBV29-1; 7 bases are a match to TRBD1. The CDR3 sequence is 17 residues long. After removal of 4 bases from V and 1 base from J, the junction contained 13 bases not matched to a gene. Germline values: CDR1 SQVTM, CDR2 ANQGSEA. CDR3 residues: CSVVMIQTGISYNEQFF. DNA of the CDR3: TGCAGCGTTGTCATGATACAGACAGGGATATCCTACAATGAGCAGTTCTTC.